This paragraph covers one T cell receptor beta chain sequence. This sample is drawn from a study of blood T cell repertoires in COVID-19. Study-wide background: Specimens from acute and convalescent COVID-19 originated in the United States, Italy and Spain.

The CDR3 covers 13 residues. Trimming removed 2 bases from V and 8 bases from J, with 13 bases in between. In germline, CDR1 is SGHKS, CDR2 YYEKEE (reference sequence). Clones were sequenced by immunoSEQ multiplex PCR, and TCRdb holds only the in-frame ones, with some missing. The sample lists some 57,000 clones, 82% occurring once. The J gene is TRBJ1-2, the V gene TRBV5-5, with no clear D. The clonotype was recovered from a man at least 80 years old with COVID-19, enrolled during active disease. Material for sequencing was peripheral blood. The CDR3 region has the DNA TGTGCCAGCAGCTTTGAAACCTCGGGAGGCTACACCTTC. Translating gives CASSFETSGGYTF.